The sample holds a few counts of the clone carrying this TCR beta chain. Time point denoted: pre-treatment sample, taken before nivolumab and TIL therapy. The record originates from a study of TIL therapy for anti-PD-1-resistant metastatic lung cancer. Study at large: Patients then received nivolumab; progressors got lymphodepletion, TIL and IL-2.

The CDR3 sequence is 14 residues long. Trimming left V 4 bases short and J 4 bases short, with 14 bases between. The V gene's germline CDR1 is SGHKS and CDR2 YYEKEE (reference sequence). The libraries were made with immunoSEQ v3. Survey-level samples got 2 million or so read pairs; deep-level samples got about 4.5-6.5 million. Using immunoSEQ multiplex PCR, the repertoire was profiled, and TCRdb retains in-frame clones only, with some absent. The sample includes more than 20,000 clones, more than 65% seen only once; the top ten take just under 2%. This chain links TRBV5-5 with TRBJ1-2, with D possibly matching TRBD1 (6 bases). This TCR derives from a person between 25 and 79 years old with non-small cell lung cancer. The specimen comprised blood, sampled at baseline. The CDR3: CASSPAQGGYGYTF. CDR3 DNA: TGTGCCAGCAGCCCAGCACAGGGCGGCTATGGCTACACCTTC.